This entry is about one T cell receptor (beta chain). The antigen is undetermined. This specimen comes from a study of PD-1 blockade in classical Hodgkin lymphoma. Whole-study findings and limits: The study found complete responders had baseline diversity similar to newly diagnosed patients. Individuals who commenced nivolumab within less than 1 year of ASCT were excluded. TCR diversity rose significantly by C4D1 in CD4+ but not CD8+ cells.

Patients all relapsed after autologous stem cell transplantation, and there was variation in brentuximab vedotin exposure. Classifying best responses yielded complete response, partial response or progressive disease. CDR3 length equals 15 residues. CDR1 is SGHDN and CDR2 is FVKESK in the germline V gene. Trimming removed 4 bases at V and 2 bases at J, with 11 bases between. Some clones are missing from TCRdb's copy, which holds only in-frame ones; the method was immunoSEQ multiplex PCR. The table shows 90,000 to 130,000 clones, with around 89% occurring only once. The source was peripheral blood mononuclear cells (PBMCs), collected before the second cycle of nivolumab. J is TRBJ2-2 and V is TRBV14; D is unclear. This receptor was taken from a human donor with classical Hodgkin lymphoma. CDR3 region: CASSREVGNTGELFF. In DNA, the CDR3 is TGTGCCAGCAGCCGAGAAGTCGGAAACACCGGGGAGCTGTTTTTT.